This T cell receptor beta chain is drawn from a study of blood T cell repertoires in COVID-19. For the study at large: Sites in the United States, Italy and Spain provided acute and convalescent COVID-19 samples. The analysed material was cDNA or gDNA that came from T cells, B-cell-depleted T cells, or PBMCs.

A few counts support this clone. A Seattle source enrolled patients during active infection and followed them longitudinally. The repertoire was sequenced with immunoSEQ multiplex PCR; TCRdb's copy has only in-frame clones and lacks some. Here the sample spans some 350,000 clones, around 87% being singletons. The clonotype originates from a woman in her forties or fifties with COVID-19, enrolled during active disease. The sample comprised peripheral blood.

DNA for the CDR3: TGTGCCAGCTCACCAGGCGGGAGGGCCGTAGTCCTAGGAGATACGCAGTATTTT. Residues: CASSPGGRAVVLGDTQYF. V usage is TRBV18 and J usage is TRBJ2-3, with TRBD2 identical over 9 bases. Germline V gives CDR1 KGHSH, CDR2 LQKENI. V shed 2 bases, J shed 5 bases, and the junction held 14 bases outside the gene matches. This CDR3 region has 18 residues.